This entry concerns a single T cell receptor beta chain. Its cognate antigen is unknown. Use of 60 Vbeta and 13 Jbeta primers characterized the PCR. Sequencing was performed with immunoSEQ multiplex PCR; in TCRdb, only in-frame clones are kept and a portion is missing. The profile shows 85,000 to 120,000 clones, under 80% of them singletons. This record belongs to a study of cytomegalovirus exposure and HLA in healthy donors. Trimming took 2 bases from V and 7 from J; bases not matched to a gene: 8. The CDR3 consists of 16 residues. Germline V gene data show CDR1 as SGHDN and CDR2 as FVKESK. Findings of the study overall: Later analysis showed most CMV-associated TCR beta chains appearing HLA-restricted. Later on, an analysis found that several of the most significant clusters appeared to be linked to common viral pathogens, which included parvovirus B19. Across all donors, roughly uniform sequencing depth was an assumption of the presence/absence analyses.

Sequenced: PBMCs. The chain carries TRBV14 and TRBJ2-1; 10 bases align to TRBD1. The receptor was isolated from a woman aged 45-59 years in good health and CMV-seropositive. The CDR3 bases are TGTGCCAGCAGCCAACCGGGACAGGGGCGTCGGAATGAGCAGTTCTTC. Translated, it gives CASSQPGQGRRNEQFF. Combining the CDR3 with reference TRBV14 and TRBJ2-1 gives the whole variable domain EAGVTQFPSHSVIEKGQTVTLRCDPISGHDNLYWYRRVMGKEIKFLLHFVKESKQDESGMPNNRFLAERTGGTYSTLKVQPAELEDSGVYFCASSQPGQGRRNEQFFGPGTRLTVL.